A selection of T cell receptor beta chains follows, all from one sample in a study of blood T cell repertoires in COVID-19. The table came from immunoSEQ multiplex PCR; TCRdb's copy has only in-frame clones and leaves some out. Of around 200,000 clones in the sample, approximately 83% were seen once. Sequencing was done on a sample of peripheral blood. The source is a woman in her thirties or forties with active or convalescent COVID-19. Both conserved end residues are part of each CDR3. A D gene is named only where the DNA matches it firmly. Clone size is shown for a subset of rows, as once, few, many or a class of expanded clone.

J: TRBJ1-1; V: TRBV9; D: .; size: .; DNA: TGTGCCAGCAGCGCCACCCTCACGGGGGGGAGGAACACTGAAGCTTTCTTT; CDR3: CASSATLTGGRNTEAFF
J: TRBJ2-5; V: TRBV9; D: TRBD2; size: .; DNA: TGTGCCAGCAGCCGGGATAGCGGGCAAGAGACCCAGTACTTC; CDR3: CASSRDSGQETQYF
J: TRBJ1-5; V: TRBV28; D: TRBD1; size: .; DNA: TGTGCCAGCAGTTTCCACAGGGGAAGTCAGCCCCAGCATTTT; CDR3: CASSFHRGSQPQHF
J: TRBJ1-2; V: TRBV6-5; D: .; size: once; DNA: TGTGCCAGCAGTTACATGGACAGACCGTTCTATGGCTACACCTTC; CDR3: CASSYMDRPFYGYTF
J: TRBJ2-1; V: TRBV3-1/TRBV3-2; D: TRBD2; size: .; DNA: TGTGCCAGCAGCCCGACTAGCGGGGGGGGGCAGTTCTTC; CDR3: CASSPTSGGGQFF
J: TRBJ2-7; V: TRBV7-9; D: TRBD1; size: few; DNA: TGTGCCAGCAGCAGACAGGGGGCCTACGAGCAGTACTTC; CDR3: CASSRQGAYEQYF
J: TRBJ1-2; V: TRBV28; D: .; size: .; DNA: TGTGCCAGCAGTTGGGGCCGGGGGAACTATGGCTACACCTTC; CDR3: CASSWGRGNYGYTF
J: TRBJ1-3; V: TRBV7-9; D: TRBD1; size: once; DNA: TGTGCCAGCAGCTCAGGGGGATCTGGAAACACCATATATTTT; CDR3: CASSSGGSGNTIYF
J: TRBJ2-7; V: TRBV7-3; D: TRBD1; size: .; DNA: TGTGCCAGCAGCTTAAATCCAGGGGGATCCGGGGAGCAGTACTTC; CDR3: CASSLNPGGSGEQYF
J: TRBJ2-7; V: TRBV3-1/TRBV3-2; D: TRBD1; size: .; DNA: TGTGCCAGCAGCCCCCCCGACAGGGACCACGAGCAGTACTTC; CDR3: CASSPPDRDHEQYF
J: TRBJ1-2; V: TRBV7-9; D: TRBD1; size: .; DNA: TGTGCCAGCAGCCACGGACAGGACTATGGCTACACCTTC; CDR3: CASSHGQDYGYTF
J: TRBJ1-1; V: TRBV5-1; D: TRBD1; size: once; DNA: TGCGCCAGCAGCTTAAACAGGGGTGCCACTGAAGCTTTCTTT; CDR3: CASSLNRGATEAFF
J: TRBJ2-5; V: TRBV5-1; D: TRBD2; size: .; DNA: TGCGCCAGCAGCTTGTTGGGAGCGGGGATGGGGGAGACCCAGTACTTC; CDR3: CASSLLGAGMGETQYF
J: TRBJ2-1; V: TRBV6-7; D: .; size: .; DNA: TGTGCCAGCCCGGGCTCCTACAATGAGCAGTTCTTC; CDR3: CASPGSYNEQFF
J: TRBJ1-2; V: TRBV18; D: TRBD1; size: .; DNA: TGTGCCAGCTCACCAAATCCGGCAGGGGGATATGGCTACACCTTC; CDR3: CASSPNPAGGYGYTF
J: TRBJ2-7; V: TRBV9; D: TRBD2; size: once; DNA: TGTGCCAGCAGCGCGGGACTAGCGGGATCGGGGTACGAGCAGTACTTC; CDR3: CASSAGLAGSGYEQYF
J: TRBJ2-1; V: TRBV2; D: TRBD2; size: once; DNA: TGTGCCAGCAGTGAACTTGGGAGCGGGAGGACTGGGAATGAGCAGTTCTTC; CDR3: CASSELGSGRTGNEQFF
J: TRBJ2-7; V: TRBV9; D: .; size: .; DNA: TGTGCCAGCACACCCAGCAGGGATGGCAACGAGCAGTACTTC; CDR3: CASTPSRDGNEQYF
J: TRBJ2-3; V: TRBV3-1/TRBV3-2; D: TRBD1; size: .; DNA: TGTGCCAGCAGCCCCCTAAATGGGGACAGGGCGGGAGATACGCAGTATTTT; CDR3: CASSPLNGDRAGDTQYF
J: TRBJ2-1; V: TRBV3-1/TRBV3-2; D: .; size: .; DNA: TGTGCCAGCAGCCAAGAGGCCCTGAGTGCCGGGACAACGTACAATGAGCAGTTCTTC; CDR3: CASSQEALSAGTTYNEQFF
J: TRBJ1-2; V: TRBV23-1; D: .; size: .; DNA: TGCGCCGAGGGGGTGGGACAAAGGGGCTACACCTTC; CDR3: CAEGVGQRGYTF
J: TRBJ2-7; V: TRBV5-4; D: .; size: .; DNA: TGTGCCAGCAGCTTGAGTCAGGGCTACGAGCAGTACTTC; CDR3: CASSLSQGYEQYF
J: TRBJ2-3; V: TRBV5-6; D: TRBD1; size: .; DNA: TGTGCCAGCAGCCTAGGGACAGCGCATGATAGCACAGATACGCAGTATTTT; CDR3: CASSLGTAHDSTDTQYF
J: TRBJ1-2; V: TRBV27; D: .; size: .; DNA: TGTGCCAGCAGTACAGGCCCGGTACTTCTCTATGGCTACACCTTC; CDR3: CASSTGPVLLYGYTF
J: TRBJ1-1; V: TRBV30; D: .; size: .; DNA: TGTGCCTGGAGTGACTTACGCGGGCAGAACACTGAAGCTTTCTTT; CDR3: CAWSDLRGQNTEAFF
J: TRBJ1-1; V: TRBV6-6; D: .; size: .; DNA: TGTGCCAGCAGTGCCGACCTAGGCGCCACTGAAGCTTTCTTT; CDR3: CASSADLGATEAFF
J: TRBJ1-5; V: TRBV9; D: .; size: once; DNA: TGTGCCAGCAGCCCCGGGGATGGGCCTCAGCCCCAGCATTTT; CDR3: CASSPGDGPQPQHF
J: TRBJ1-6; V: TRBV4-3; D: .; size: .; DNA: TGCGCCAGCAGCCAAGCAGGGTCGAATTCACCCCTCCACTTT; CDR3: CASSQAGSNSPLHF
J: TRBJ1-5; V: TRBV4-2; D: TRBD1; size: .; DNA: TGTGCCAGCAGCCAAGATCTTCGGGCAGGGGGCGGTATGGGCAATCAGCCCCAGCATTTT; CDR3: CASSQDLRAGGGMGNQPQHF
J: TRBJ1-5; V: TRBV28; D: TRBD1; size: .; DNA: TGTGCCAGCAGTTCCCCCCAGGGGGCTCGCAGGGAGCCCCAGCATTTT; CDR3: CASSSPQGARREPQHF
J: TRBJ2-1; V: TRBV4-2; D: TRBD2; size: .; DNA: TGTGCCAGCAGCCAAGAGGGACTAGCGGGGGGCTATGAGCAGTTCTTC; CDR3: CASSQEGLAGGYEQFF
J: TRBJ1-2; V: TRBV28; D: TRBD1; size: .; DNA: TGTGCCAGCAGGTCCTTGGGACAGGGCATGAATGGCTACACCTTC; CDR3: CASRSLGQGMNGYTF
J: TRBJ2-7; V: TRBV13; D: TRBD1; size: .; DNA: TGTGCCAGCAGCGCACCGGGACAGGGCTACGAGCAGTACTTC; CDR3: CASSAPGQGYEQYF
J: TRBJ1-5; V: TRBV10-1; D: .; size: .; DNA: TGCGCCAGCAGTGATATCCCAGGGAAAAATAGCAATCAGCCCCAGCATTTT; CDR3: CASSDIPGKNSNQPQHF
J: TRBJ2-1; V: TRBV19; D: .; size: .; DNA: TGTGCCAGTAGTATGGGCTTCCGGAATGAGCAGTTCTTC; CDR3: CASSMGFRNEQFF
J: TRBJ1-5; V: TRBV7-2; D: .; size: .; DNA: TGTGCCAGCAGCTGGGGAGGGAGGGGTAGCAATCAGCCCCAGCATTTT; CDR3: CASSWGGRGSNQPQHF
J: TRBJ2-2; V: TRBV11-3; D: TRBD2; size: once; DNA: TGTGCCAGCAGCTTAGGTGGACTAGCAGGCTTCAGGGAGCTGTTTTTT; CDR3: CASSLGGLAGFRELFF
J: TRBJ1-5; V: TRBV6-6; D: .; size: .; DNA: TGTGCCAGCAGGGCCGGGGGGTACAATCAGCCCCAGCATTTT; CDR3: CASRAGGYNQPQHF
J: TRBJ2-1; V: TRBV11-2; D: TRBD2; size: .; DNA: TGTGCCAGCAGCTTAGAATGGACTAGCGGTAGAAATGAGCAGTTCTTC; CDR3: CASSLEWTSGRNEQFF
J: TRBJ2-7; V: TRBV29-1; D: TRBD1; size: .; DNA: TGCAGCGTTTACGGACAGGGGGCCCACGAGCAGTACTTC; CDR3: CSVYGQGAHEQYF
J: TRBJ2-5; V: TRBV4-3; D: TRBD2; size: .; DNA: TGCGCCAGCAGCCAAGAAGACAGCGGGGGGCTACAAGAGACCCAGTACTTC; CDR3: CASSQEDSGGLQETQYF